This is a list of T cell receptor beta chains from one sample in a study of shared clonotypes between healthy human individuals. Data came from immunoSEQ multiplex PCR; TCRdb stores just in-frame clones and leaves some out. The sample contains about 1.1 million clones, about four fifths of which appear only once. The sequenced sample consisted of memory CD4+ T cells from PBMCs. These receptors were obtained from a man between 18 and 35 years old in good health. Some clones in this sample may be carry-over from other donors' samples. Each CDR3 is given with its conserved first and last residue. D genes are given only for firm matches. Expanded clones get a size class; other rows say once, few or many, or leave the size out.

v_call: TRBV28; j_call: TRBJ2-3; clone_size: NA; d_call: TRBD2; cdr3_nt: TGTGCCAGCAGCAAAGCGGGAGTAGATACGCAGTATTTT; cdr3_aa: CASSKAGVDTQYF
v_call: TRBV28; j_call: TRBJ1-1; clone_size: NA; d_call: NA; cdr3_nt: TGTGCCAGCAGTTCTGTTAACACTGAAGCTTTCTTT; cdr3_aa: CASSSVNTEAFF
v_call: TRBV5-1; j_call: TRBJ2-7; clone_size: NA; d_call: TRBD1; cdr3_nt: TGCGCCAGCGGACCCTATCCGGGACAGCCTTACGAGCAGTACTTC; cdr3_aa: CASGPYPGQPYEQYF
v_call: TRBV29-1; j_call: TRBJ1-5; clone_size: NA; d_call: NA; cdr3_nt: TGCAGCGTTGGGGACGGGAACAATCAGCCCCAGCATTTT; cdr3_aa: CSVGDGNNQPQHF
v_call: TRBV7-6; j_call: TRBJ2-7; clone_size: NA; d_call: TRBD1; cdr3_nt: TGTGCCAGCAGCCCGGTTTTGGGACAGGGGCGCCACGAGCAGTACTTC; cdr3_aa: CASSPVLGQGRHEQYF
v_call: TRBV27; j_call: TRBJ2-6; clone_size: NA; d_call: TRBD1; cdr3_nt: TGTGCCAGCAGTTTCGGGACAGGGGGCTCTGGGGCCAACGTCCTGACTTTC; cdr3_aa: CASSFGTGGSGANVLTF
v_call: TRBV28; j_call: TRBJ2-7; clone_size: NA; d_call: NA; cdr3_nt: TGTGCCAGCAGCAGGGGTTTCTCCTACGAGCAGTACTTC; cdr3_aa: CASSRGFSYEQYF
v_call: TRBV5-1; j_call: TRBJ2-1; clone_size: NA; d_call: NA; cdr3_nt: TGCGCCAGCAGCTTGGAAGGGACGTACAATGAGCAGTTCTTC; cdr3_aa: CASSLEGTYNEQFF
v_call: TRBV4-1; j_call: TRBJ2-3; clone_size: NA; d_call: NA; cdr3_nt: TGCGCCAGCAGCGCCAAGACAGGGACTCTCAGCACAGATACGCAGTATTTT; cdr3_aa: CASSAKTGTLSTDTQYF
v_call: TRBV9; j_call: TRBJ2-7; clone_size: NA; d_call: TRBD1; cdr3_nt: TGTGCCAGCAGCGCCGGGACAGGGGCCCTGTACGAGCAGTACTTC; cdr3_aa: CASSAGTGALYEQYF
v_call: TRBV6-5; j_call: TRBJ2-7; clone_size: NA; d_call: TRBD1; cdr3_nt: TGTGCCAGCAGTTACTGGGACAGGCCCTACGAGCAGTACTTC; cdr3_aa: CASSYWDRPYEQYF
v_call: TRBV7-9; j_call: TRBJ2-5; clone_size: NA; d_call: NA; cdr3_nt: TGTGCCAGCAGCCGACGACAGAGCCAAGAGACCCAGTACTTC; cdr3_aa: CASSRRQSQETQYF
v_call: TRBV7-2; j_call: TRBJ1-4; clone_size: NA; d_call: NA; cdr3_nt: TGTGCCAGCAGCTTAGGAGGGAGAACTAATGAAAAACTGTTTTTT; cdr3_aa: CASSLGGRTNEKLFF
v_call: TRBV10-2; j_call: TRBJ2-5; clone_size: NA; d_call: NA; cdr3_nt: TGCGCCAGCAGGGGATGGGACACCCTGGGGACCCAGTACTTC; cdr3_aa: CASRGWDTLGTQYF
v_call: TRBV29-1; j_call: TRBJ2-3; clone_size: once; d_call: TRBD1; cdr3_nt: TGCAGCGTTGACGGCGACAGGGGTTCGACAGATACGCAGTATTTT; cdr3_aa: CSVDGDRGSTDTQYF
v_call: TRBV28; j_call: TRBJ1-1; clone_size: NA; d_call: NA; cdr3_nt: TGTGCCAGCAGTTTACATGATCCCGGGGGAGCAGCTTTCTTT; cdr3_aa: CASSLHDPGGAAFF
v_call: TRBV11-2; j_call: TRBJ1-2; clone_size: NA; d_call: TRBD1; cdr3_nt: TGTGCCAGCAGCTTTGAACCGACAGGGAGGTATGGCTACACCTTC; cdr3_aa: CASSFEPTGRYGYTF
v_call: TRBV30; j_call: TRBJ2-7; clone_size: NA; d_call: TRBD2; cdr3_nt: TGCATAGCCGGGACTAGCGGGAGAGAGCAGTACTTC; cdr3_aa: CIAGTSGREQYF
v_call: TRBV29-1; j_call: TRBJ2-6; clone_size: many; d_call: NA; cdr3_nt: TGCAGCGTTGATATCTCTGGGGCCAACGTCCTGACTTTC; cdr3_aa: CSVDISGANVLTF
v_call: TRBV6-5; j_call: TRBJ2-5; clone_size: NA; d_call: NA; cdr3_nt: TGTGCCAGCAGACGCGACGTCCAAGAGACCCAGTACTTC; cdr3_aa: CASRRDVQETQYF
v_call: TRBV29-1; j_call: TRBJ2-3; clone_size: NA; d_call: NA; cdr3_nt: TGCAGCCAAAAACCTCGGTTGACAGATACGCAGTATTTT; cdr3_aa: CSQKPRLTDTQYF
v_call: TRBV28; j_call: TRBJ1-2; clone_size: NA; d_call: NA; cdr3_nt: TGTGCCAGTTCGGGGGCTAACTATGGCTACACCTTC; cdr3_aa: CASSGANYGYTF
v_call: TRBV9; j_call: TRBJ2-7; clone_size: NA; d_call: TRBD2; cdr3_nt: TGTGCCAGCAGCGTAGACCTAGCGGGAGGTAATGAGCAGTACTTC; cdr3_aa: CASSVDLAGGNEQYF
v_call: TRBV10-3; j_call: TRBJ2-1; clone_size: NA; d_call: NA; cdr3_nt: TGTGCCATCAGGGATCGAGAACAGTCTTACAATGAGCAGTTCTTC; cdr3_aa: CAIRDREQSYNEQFF
v_call: TRBV7-9; j_call: TRBJ2-7; clone_size: NA; d_call: TRBD2; cdr3_nt: TGTGCCAGCAGCAGATCCGGGACTAGCTCCTACGAGCAGTACTTC; cdr3_aa: CASSRSGTSSYEQYF
v_call: TRBV19; j_call: TRBJ1-2; clone_size: NA; d_call: NA; cdr3_nt: TGTGCCAGTAGTATGAGAGGGGACTATGGCTACACCTTC; cdr3_aa: CASSMRGDYGYTF